The clone carrying this T cell receptor beta chain was observed a handful of times. The antigen is not known. The data originate from a study of T cells after yellow fever vaccination. Study conclusions and caveats: Boosting was followed by the reappearance of most primary-vaccination clones (roughly 95% CD4, 70% to 90% CD8). Any FACS-sorted repertoire could hold abundant clonotypes that contaminate it from the bulk population.

It was through 5'RACE template switching that TCR cDNA was made, with a universal primer site and UMIs added. TCRdb recomputed calls from the 5' RACE reads with MiXCR, one row per CDR3 protein. The sample carries 350,000 or so distinct CDR3 sequences, approximately 8% recorded once. CDR3 size: 14 residues. Germline values: CDR1 MNHEY, CDR2 SVGAGI. V shed 4 bases and J shed 4 bases, with 10 bases lying between them. The V call is TRBV6-5, the J call TRBJ2-2, with TRBD1 as a possible D gene (6 bases). The TCR originated in a man between 18 and 35 years old who received the YFV17D yellow fever vaccine. The sample was PBMCs, taken more than 35 days after the first yellow fever vaccination. The CDR3 DNA sequence: TGTGCCAGCAGTTCAGGGGCGGCCACCGGGGAGCTGTTTTTT. This codes for CASSSGAATGELFF.